One and the same sample provided the 25 T cell receptor beta chains below, sequenced in a study of blood T cell repertoires in COVID-19. Assay: immunoSEQ multiplex PCR; the TCRdb copy retains only in-frame clones and omits some. The sample gives about half a million clones, around 85% of which show up once; more than 3% is in the top ten. The sequenced sample was peripheral blood. Receptors were obtained from a human donor in a cohort sampled during active COVID-19.

The chain couples TRBV5-1 to TRBJ1-2; 10 bases align to TRBD1. This CDR3 contains 16 residues. V was clipped by 2 bases and J by 5 bases; unmatched bases: 9. Germline V gene lookup returns CDR1 SGHRS and CDR2 YFSETQ. The CDR3: CASSFVPGTGDYGYTF. The CDR3 DNA reads TGCGCCAGCAGCTTCGTCCCCGGGACAGGGGATTATGGCTACACCTTC.

This sequence joins TRBV28 and TRBJ1-4; weak D call: TRBD1 (5 bases). The CDR3 extends over 14 amino acids. Trimming cost V 3 bases and J 7 bases, with 12 bases left between them. CDR1 is MDHEN, CDR2 SYDVKM, per germline. CDR3 sequence (DNA): TGTGCCAGCAGTTTCGTGAGACAGAGTGAAAAACTGTTTTTT. It encodes CASSFVRQSEKLFF.

V usage is TRBV7-2 and J usage is TRBJ2-5, with TRBD1 matching over 7 bases. Trimming at V came to 5 bases and at J to 5 bases, leaving 5 bases not matched to a gene. Germline lookup yields CDR1 SGHTA and CDR2 FQGNSA. The CDR3 totals 13 residues. DNA of the CDR3: TGTGCCAGCAGCCAGAGGGGACAGGAGACCCAGTACTTC. Amino acids: CASSQRGQETQYF.

In DNA form, the CDR3 reads TGTGCCAGCAGCTTCGGGACTAGCGGAGAGACCCAGTACTTC. As protein: CASSFGTSGETQYF. V is TRBV3-1 (or the pseudogene TRBV3-2) and J is TRBJ2-5; 11 bases line up with TRBD2. This CDR3 is built from 14 residues. Germline trimming cut 5 bases from V and 4 bases from J; bases unmatched to any gene: 3. From germline, CDR1 is LGHDT and CDR2 YNNKEL (reference sequence).

CDR3 in amino acids: CASSQGIRTSGHQETQYF. The CDR3 DNA reads TGTGCCAGCAGCCAAGGTATTAGGACTAGCGGGCATCAAGAGACCCAGTACTTC. The gene calls are TRBV3-1 (or the pseudogene TRBV3-2) and TRBJ2-5, with 11 bases identical to TRBD2. Germline V lookup: CDR1 LGHDT, CDR2 YNNKEL (reference sequence). The CDR3 runs to 18 residues. With V trimmed by 1 base and J by 2 bases, 9 bases remained unmatched.

The chain has TRBV27 and TRBJ2-7; 12 bases line up with TRBD1. Per the germline V gene, CDR1 is MNHEY and CDR2 is SMNVEV (reference sequence). CDR3 size: 14 residues. J gave up 6 bases and V 4 bases, and 4 bases lay outside the gene matches. CDR3 amino acids: CASSSGTGGIEQYF. The CDR3 bases are TGTGCCAGCAGTTCCGGGACAGGGGGCATCGAGCAGTACTTC.

This rearrangement joins TRBV7-8 to TRBJ1-1, with 8 bases aligning to TRBD1. V dropped 5 bases and J dropped 0; count of bases not matched to a gene: 11. Germline V gene lookup returns CDR1 SGHVS and CDR2 FQNEAQ. The CDR3 runs to 17 residues. CDR3: CASSRDRSKWLNTEAFF. CDR3 DNA sequence: TGTGCCAGCAGCAGGGACAGGTCCAAATGGCTGAACACTGAAGCTTTCTTT.

V is TRBV3-1 (or the pseudogene TRBV3-2) and J is TRBJ2-3; D remains ambiguous. Trimming took 0 bases from V and 0 from J, leaving 10 bases between them. The CDR3 consists of 16 residues. CDR1 and CDR2 from the germline V gene are LGHDT and YNNKEL (reference sequence). CDR3 nucleotide sequence: TGTGCCAGCAGCCAAGATCTTGGGCAAAGCACAGATACGCAGTATTTT. Encoded protein: CASSQDLGQSTDTQYF.

V usage is TRBV5-4 and J usage is TRBJ2-1, with a weak D call TRBD2 (6 bases). Germline loops: CDR1 SGHNT, CDR2 YYREEE (reference sequence). The CDR3 is 13 amino acids. V lost 3 bases and J lost 7, with 11 bases in between. In DNA form, the CDR3 reads TGTGCCAGCAGCTCCTTAGCGGCAAATGAGCAGTTCTTC. It yields the protein CASSSLAANEQFF.

The chain joins TRBV5-1 to TRBJ1-1; TRBD1 is a possible D gene (5 bases). This CDR3 comprises 13 residues. V lost 4 bases and J 5 bases, leaving 12 bases between the germline ends. Per the germline V gene, CDR1 is SGHRS and CDR2 is YFSETQ. CDR3 residues: CASSPQVGTEAFF. CDR3 nucleotide sequence: TGCGCCAGCAGCCCACAGGTGGGTACTGAAGCTTTCTTT.

The chain recombines TRBV2 with TRBJ2-7; 8 nucleotides align to TRBD2. CDR1 is SNHLY and CDR2 is FYNNEI in the germline V gene. The CDR3 consists of 14 residues. V lost 4 bases to trimming and J lost 7 bases; unmatched junction nucleotides: 9. The CDR3 loop reads CASSVGSSGLEQYF. In nucleotides, the CDR3 is TGTGCCAGCAGTGTAGGATCTAGCGGGTTGGAGCAGTACTTC. The whole variable domain, filled in from reference TRBV2 and TRBJ2-7, reads EPEVTQTPSHQVTQMGQEVILRCVPISNHLYFYWYRQILGQKVEFLVSFYNNEISEKSEIFDDQFSVERPDGSNFTLKIRSTKLEDSAMYFCASSVGSSGLEQYFGPGTRLTVT.

The gene calls are TRBV5-1 and TRBJ2-1, with TRBD2 identical over 8 bases. After removal of 2 bases from V and 2 bases from J, the junction contained 3 bases not matched to a gene. The CDR3 is made up of 15 amino acids. Germline V lookup: CDR1 SGHRS, CDR2 YFSETQ. This CDR3 reads CASSFIAGPYNEQFF. CDR3 bases: TGCGCCAGCAGCTTTATAGCGGGACCCTACAATGAGCAGTTCTTC.

The chain uses TRBV7-3 and TRBJ2-1, with a possible D match to TRBD1 (6 bases). Germline V gives CDR1 SGHTA, CDR2 FQGTGA. V shed 1 base and J shed 4 bases, with 11 bases lying between them. CDR3 length: 15 residues. CDR3 DNA sequence: TGTGCCAGCAGCTTAATGACAGGAGAATACAATGAGCAGTTCTTC. This translates into CASSLMTGEYNEQFF.

The chain recombines TRBV7-2 with TRBJ1-4, with a possible D match to TRBD1 (5 bases). With 1 base removed from V and 2 bases from J, the gap between germline ends came to 11 bases. Germline CDR1 is SGHTA and CDR2 is FQGNSA. The length of the CDR3 is 16 residues. The CDR3 sequence is CASSLDQGGTNEKLFF. CDR3 nucleotides: TGTGCCAGCAGCTTAGACCAGGGAGGCACTAATGAAAAACTGTTTTTT.

The chain employs TRBV3-1 (or the pseudogene TRBV3-2) and TRBJ1-1, with 8 nucleotides matching TRBD1. Trimming took 3 bases from V and 3 from J; bases not matched to a gene: 3. The CDR3 sequence is 14 residues long. The germline CDR1 and CDR2 sequences are LGHDT and YNNKEL (reference sequence). Here the CDR3 DNA reads TGTGCCAGCAGCCATCAGGGGGCTCACACTGAAGCTTTCTTT. This encodes CASSHQGAHTEAFF.

J is TRBJ2-1 and V is TRBV6-4; the match to TRBD2 covers 8 bases. The J segment lost 7 bases and the V segment lost 5 bases, leaving 7 bases of the junction unmatched. Germline V gene lookup returns CDR1 MRHNA and CDR2 SNTAGT. The CDR3 extends over 14 amino acids. The CDR3 region is CASSYGRAGNEQFF. In DNA form, the CDR3 reads TGTGCCAGCAGTTACGGGAGGGCCGGGAATGAGCAGTTCTTC.

The CDR3 is CASSLDSQGRETQYF. CDR3 bases: TGTGCCAGCAGCTTAGACTCACAGGGGCGGGAGACCCAGTACTTC. V gene TRBV7-3 combines with J gene TRBJ2-5; 7 nucleotides line up with TRBD1. The ends lost 2 bases at V and 5 bases at J; junction bases unmatched: 8. CDR1 and CDR2 from the germline V gene are SGHTA and FQGTGA. The CDR3 is made up of 15 amino acids.

This clone has just a few counts. This chain connects TRBV23-1 to TRBJ2-3, with D possibly TRBD1 on 7 matching bases. TRBV23-1 is assigned to the ORF class and has an uncertain function. This CDR3 comprises 20 residues. V lost 4 bases to trimming and J lost 0 bases, with 26 bases between them. DNA for the CDR3: TGCGCCAGCAGTCCCCAAGGGGGGACAGAGCCCAATTTAAGCACAGATACGCAGTATTTT. This translates into CASSPQGGTEPNLSTDTQYF.

The rearrangement joins TRBV7-2 to TRBJ1-2; D remains ambiguous. CDR3 length equals 13 residues. Germline V gene data show CDR1 as SGHTA and CDR2 as FQGNSA. V was pared by 2 bases and J by 4 bases, with 8 bases between. For the CDR3, the DNA is TGTGCCAGCAGCTTATATTCGGGCTATGGCTACACCTTC. Translating it yields CASSLYSGYGYTF. Based on the CDR3 plus reference TRBV7-2 and TRBJ1-2, the full variable domain is GAGVSQSPSNKVTEKGKDVELRCDPISGHTALYWYRQSLGQGLEFLIYFQGNSAPDKSGLPSDRFSAERTGGSVSTLTIQRTQQEDSAVYLCASSLYSGYGYTFGSGTRLTVV.

The rearrangement links TRBV6-5 to TRBJ1-2; possibly TRBD1 for D (6 bases). The CDR3 has 15 residues. Trimming pared 5 bases from V and 4 bases from J, leaving 17 bases between. The germline CDR1 and CDR2 sequences are MNHEY and SVGAGI. CDR3 coding DNA: TGTGCCAGCAGTCCCACGAGGCAGGGGAGCTATGGCTACACCTTC. Its translation: CASSPTRQGSYGYTF.

The V and J genes are TRBV5-1 and TRBJ2-1; 9 nucleotides align to TRBD2. Trimming removed 0 bases from V and 0 bases from J; junction bases left unmatched: 4. Germline-derived CDR1 and CDR2 are SGHRS and YFSETQ. The CDR3 extends over 17 amino acids. The CDR3 sequence: CASSLGLAGSSYNEQFF. The CDR3, as DNA: TGCGCCAGCAGCTTGGGGCTAGCGGGAAGCTCCTACAATGAGCAGTTCTTC.

The chain combines TRBV2 with TRBJ2-1, with D possibly being TRBD2 (6 bases). V shed 5 bases and J shed 4 bases, with 18 bases lying between them. Germline loops: CDR1 SNHLY, CDR2 FYNNEI. The CDR3 is 16 residues long. The CDR3 region is CASSLEGRAGYNEQFF. DNA of the CDR3: TGTGCCAGCAGTTTGGAGGGTAGGGCTGGGTACAATGAGCAGTTCTTC.

The V gene is TRBV5-1, the J gene TRBJ1-1; D remains unclear. Looked up from germline, CDR1 is SGHRS and CDR2 is YFSETQ. The CDR3 length is 13 residues. Between the trimmed V and J ends, which lost 1 base and 3 bases, there was a span of 7 bases. The CDR3 DNA reads as TGCGCCAGCAGCTTGTCGGGGTACACTGAAGCTTTCTTT. It is translated as CASSLSGYTEAFF.

This clone was observed once. The genes are TRBV6-2 or TRBV6-3 and TRBJ1-1; a weak D match, TRBD1 (5 bases). V was pared by 4 bases and J by 0 bases, with 15 bases between. Germline-derived CDR1 and CDR2 are MNHEY and SVGEGT. The CDR3 is 16 amino acids. The CDR3 region has the DNA TGTGCCAGCAGTTCCAGAACGGGGGGGATGAACACTGAAGCTTTCTTT. The encoded protein is CASSSRTGGMNTEAFF.

The J gene is TRBJ2-1, the V gene TRBV7-3; 8 bases agree with TRBD2. The CDR3 extends over 16 amino acids. J gave up 9 bases and V 1 base, and 11 bases lay outside the gene matches. The germline CDR1 and CDR2 sequences are SGHTA and FQGTGA. CDR3 sequence reads: CASSLSPGGPLVEQFF. CDR3 DNA: TGTGCCAGCAGCTTAAGCCCGGGAGGGCCTCTCGTTGAGCAGTTCTTC. Filled out from reference TRBV7-3 and TRBJ2-1, the complete variable domain reads GAGVSQTPSNKVTEKGKYVELRCDPISGHTALYWYRQSLGQGPEFLIYFQGTGAADDSGLPNDRFFAVRPEGSVSTLKIQRTERGDSAVYLCASSLSPGGPLVEQFFGPGTRLTVL.